This T cell receptor (beta chain) is from a study of early T cells in non-severe SARS-CoV-2 infection. MiXCR was run by TCRdb on the 5' RACE reads, yielding one entry per CDR3 protein. The sample includes roughly 110,000 distinct CDR3 sequences, approximately 12% of them seen just once. The germline V and J ends were trimmed by 3 bases and 2 bases, with 6 bases remaining between them. Germline-derived CDR1 and CDR2 are SGHVS and FQNEAQ. The CDR3 is 13 amino acids. This clonotype was detected many times. Antigen unknown. The study's findings and limits: VDJdb matching, biased toward anti-spike CD8 responses, missed private and CD4 specificities.

This chain uses TRBV7-8 with TRBJ2-3, with D unresolved. The sample taken for sequencing was whole blood. The source is an adult who was a healthcare worker with PCR-confirmed SARS-CoV-2 infection or an uninfected control (not recorded which). The CDR3, as DNA: TGTGCCAGCAGCTTTCAGCTCACAGATACGCAGTATTTT. Its protein is CASSFQLTDTQYF.